Listed below are T cell receptor beta chains from one sample, sequenced in a study of blood T cell repertoires in COVID-19. Sequencing used immunoSEQ multiplex PCR; TCRdb keeps in-frame clones, though not all of them. The data contain 150,000 to 200,000 clones, over 80% of them singletons. Sequencing was done on a sample of peripheral blood. The source is a woman aged 25 to 39 with acute or convalescent COVID-19. Each CDR3 is given with its conserved first and last residue. The D gene is left open where the match is weak. Size is stated for part of the rows, as once, few or many counts, or as a class when the clone is expanded.

>TRBJ1-2|TRBV4-3|-|-
TGCGCCAGCAGCCCCGGACTCTCAGTCAACTATGGCTACACCTTC
CASSPGLSVNYGYTF
>TRBJ1-3|TRBV6-5|-|-
TGTGCCAGCAGTTTCGATCAAAGGACACAGGACACCATATATTTT
CASSFDQRTQDTIYF
>TRBJ1-2|TRBV30|-|-
TGTGCCTGGAGTGTGGGAGGGGATGGTGGCTACACCTTC
CAWSVGGDGGYTF
>TRBJ2-4|TRBV18|-|-
TGTGCCAGCTCAGGGCTAGCCAAAAACATTCAGTACTTC
CASSGLAKNIQYF
>TRBJ1-1|TRBV12-5|-|-
TGTGCTAGTGGTTTGACTCTCACAGAACGGGGAAACACTGAAGCTTTCTTT
CASGLTLTERGNTEAFF
>TRBJ2-1|TRBV7-2|once|TRBD2
TGTGCCAGCAGCTTAGGCGGGAGACCCGGCAATGAGCAGTTCTTC
CASSLGGRPGNEQFF
>TRBJ1-2|TRBV5-5|few|-
TGTGCCAGCAGCTTGGCCGCACAGAACTATGGCTACACCTTC
CASSLAAQNYGYTF
>TRBJ1-1|TRBV28|-|-
TGTGCCAGCAGTTTATTGGGGGGGACTGAAGCTTTCTTT
CASSLLGGTEAFF
>TRBJ2-7|TRBV6-1|-|-
TGTGCCAGCAGTGGGCCCGTGACAACGCTCTCCGCGAACTACGAGCAGTACTTC
CASSGPVTTLSANYEQYF
>TRBJ1-5|TRBV10-3|-|TRBD1
TGTGCCATCAGGAGCCGGGACAGGGGAATCAATAGCAATCAGCCCCAGCATTTT
CAIRSRDRGINSNQPQHF
>TRBJ1-2|TRBV7-2|few|-
TGTGCCAGCAGCTTGGGGGTGATTGCGGGAATGGCTGATGGCTACACCTTC
CASSLGVIAGMADGYTF
>TRBJ1-5|TRBV29-1|few|-
TGCAGCGCTGGACGGGAAAATCAGCCCCAGCATTTT
CSAGRENQPQHF
>TRBJ1-1|TRBV3-1/TRBV3-2|few|TRBD1
TGTGCCAGCAGGCGAACAGGGGGTGTAGGGTACACTGAAGCTTTCTTT
CASRRTGGVGYTEAFF
>TRBJ1-1|TRBV7-8|-|TRBD1
TGTGCCAGCAGCTTCCCACCCGGCAGGGGGATGAACACTGAAGCTTTCTTT
CASSFPPGRGMNTEAFF